The text below deals with one T cell receptor beta chain. Its antigen is not known. Sequenced by immunoSEQ multiplex PCR; TCRdb stores in-frame clones only, minus some. The sample carries 110,000 or so clones, approximately 70% recorded once. The data belong to a study of shared clonotypes between healthy human individuals. Study in general: Plates per donor: three CD4 naive, three CD4 memory, two CD8 naive, one CD8 memory. Study-level findings and limits: Between a handful of donors, naive CD4 clonotypes were shared at a level of about 5%. Specimens sampled were limited to blood, with tissue repertoires likely differing.

Germline loops: CDR1 MNHEY, CDR2 SVGAGI. With 3 bases removed from V and 5 bases from J, the gap between germline ends came to 11 bases. This CDR3 spans 13 amino acids. The receptor's source is a woman younger than 45 in good health. What was sequenced was memory CD8+ T cells sorted from blood. Subset noted: CD45RO+ cells pooled with CCR7-negative TemRA cells. This chain joins TRBV6-5 and TRBJ2-7, with D possibly being TRBD1 (6 bases). The CDR3 spells CASSYTGSHEQYF. The CDR3 DNA reads as TGTGCCAGCAGTTATACAGGGTCCCACGAGCAGTACTTC.